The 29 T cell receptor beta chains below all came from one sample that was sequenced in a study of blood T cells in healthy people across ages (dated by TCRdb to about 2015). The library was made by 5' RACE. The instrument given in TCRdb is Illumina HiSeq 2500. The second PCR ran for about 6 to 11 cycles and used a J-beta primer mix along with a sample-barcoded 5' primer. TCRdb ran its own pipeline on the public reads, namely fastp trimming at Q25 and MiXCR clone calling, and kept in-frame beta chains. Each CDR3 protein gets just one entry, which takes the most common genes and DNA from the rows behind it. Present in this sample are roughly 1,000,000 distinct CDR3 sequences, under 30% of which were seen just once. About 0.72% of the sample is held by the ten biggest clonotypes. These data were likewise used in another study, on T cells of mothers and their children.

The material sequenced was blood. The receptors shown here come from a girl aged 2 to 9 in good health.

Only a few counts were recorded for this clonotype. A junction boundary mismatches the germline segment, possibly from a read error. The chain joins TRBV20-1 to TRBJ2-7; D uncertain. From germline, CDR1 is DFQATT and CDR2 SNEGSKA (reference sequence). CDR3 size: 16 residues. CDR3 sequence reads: CSARDPKSSPTSRSFF. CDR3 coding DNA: TGCAGTGCTAGAGATCCGAAATCCTCTCCTACGAGCAGGTCATTCTTC.

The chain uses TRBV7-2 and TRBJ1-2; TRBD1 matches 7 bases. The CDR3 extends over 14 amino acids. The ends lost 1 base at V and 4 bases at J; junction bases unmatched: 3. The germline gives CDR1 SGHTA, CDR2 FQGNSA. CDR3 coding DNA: TGTGCCAGCAGCTTAGGACAGGGTATCTATGGCTACACCTTC. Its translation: CASSLGQGIYGYTF.

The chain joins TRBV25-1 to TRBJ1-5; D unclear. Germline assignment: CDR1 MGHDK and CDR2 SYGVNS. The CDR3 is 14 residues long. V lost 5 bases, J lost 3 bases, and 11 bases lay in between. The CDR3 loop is CASSISGYNQPQHF. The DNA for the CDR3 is TGTGCCAGCAGTATATCAGGCTACAATCAGCCCCAGCATTTT. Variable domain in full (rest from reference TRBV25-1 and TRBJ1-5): EADIYQTPRYLVIGTGKKITLECSQTMGHDKMYWYQQDPGMELHLIHYSYGVNSTEKGDLSSESTVSRIRTEHFPLTLESARPSHTSQYLCASSISGYNQPQHFGDGTRLSIL.

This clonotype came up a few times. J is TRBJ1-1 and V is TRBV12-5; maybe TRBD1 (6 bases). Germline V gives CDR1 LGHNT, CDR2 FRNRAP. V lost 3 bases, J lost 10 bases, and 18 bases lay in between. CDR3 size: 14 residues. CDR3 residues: CASGLWGLPWGAFF. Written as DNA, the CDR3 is TGTGCTAGTGGTTTATGGGGGCTACCTTGGGGAGCTTTCTTT.

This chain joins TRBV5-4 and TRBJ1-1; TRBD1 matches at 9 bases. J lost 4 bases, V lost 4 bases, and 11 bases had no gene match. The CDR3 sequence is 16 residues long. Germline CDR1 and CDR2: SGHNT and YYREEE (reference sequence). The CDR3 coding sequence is TGTGCCAGCAGCGCTGACAGGGGGATCTTTATCACTGAAGCTTTCTTT. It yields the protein CASSADRGIFITEAFF.

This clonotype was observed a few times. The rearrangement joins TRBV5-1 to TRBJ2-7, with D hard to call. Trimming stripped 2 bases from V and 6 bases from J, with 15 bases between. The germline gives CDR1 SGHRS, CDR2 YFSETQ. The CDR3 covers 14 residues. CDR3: CASSFSLDAAEQYF. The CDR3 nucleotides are TGCGCCAGCAGCTTTTCTCTGGATGCCGCCGAGCAGTACTTC.

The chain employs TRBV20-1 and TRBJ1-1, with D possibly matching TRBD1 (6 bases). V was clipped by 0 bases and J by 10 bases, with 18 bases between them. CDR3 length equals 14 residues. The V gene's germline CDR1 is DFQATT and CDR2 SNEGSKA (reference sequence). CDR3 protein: CSARDATGGQGAFF. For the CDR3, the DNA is TGCAGTGCTAGAGATGCCACCGGGGGCCAGGGAGCTTTCTTT.

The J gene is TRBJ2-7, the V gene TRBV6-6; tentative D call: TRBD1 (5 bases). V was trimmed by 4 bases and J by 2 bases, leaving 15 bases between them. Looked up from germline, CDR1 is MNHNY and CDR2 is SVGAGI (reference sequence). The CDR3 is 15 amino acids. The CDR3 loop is CASSSSRELPYEQYF. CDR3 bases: TGTGCCAGCAGTTCCAGCAGGGAACTTCCCTACGAGCAGTACTTC.

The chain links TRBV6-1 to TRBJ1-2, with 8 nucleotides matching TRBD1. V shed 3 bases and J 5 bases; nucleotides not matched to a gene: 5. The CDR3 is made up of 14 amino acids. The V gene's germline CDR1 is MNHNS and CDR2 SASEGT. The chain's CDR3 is CASSETGDTYGYTF. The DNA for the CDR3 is TGTGCCAGCAGTGAGACAGGGGATACTTATGGCTACACCTTC.

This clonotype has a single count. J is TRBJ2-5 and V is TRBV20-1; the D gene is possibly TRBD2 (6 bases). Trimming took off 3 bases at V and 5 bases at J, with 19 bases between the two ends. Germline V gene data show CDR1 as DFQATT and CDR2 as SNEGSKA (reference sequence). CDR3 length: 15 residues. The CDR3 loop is CSASGAGLAPETQYF. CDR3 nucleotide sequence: TGCAGTGCTAGTGGCGCAGGGCTAGCGCCCGAGACCCAGTACTTC.

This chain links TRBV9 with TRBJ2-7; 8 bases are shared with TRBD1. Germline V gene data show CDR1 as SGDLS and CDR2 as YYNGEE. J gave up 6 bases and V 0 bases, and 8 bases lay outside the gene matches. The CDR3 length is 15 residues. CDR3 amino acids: CASSVGQGALTEQYF. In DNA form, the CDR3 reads TGTGCCAGCAGCGTAGGTCAGGGGGCGCTGACCGAGCAGTACTTC.

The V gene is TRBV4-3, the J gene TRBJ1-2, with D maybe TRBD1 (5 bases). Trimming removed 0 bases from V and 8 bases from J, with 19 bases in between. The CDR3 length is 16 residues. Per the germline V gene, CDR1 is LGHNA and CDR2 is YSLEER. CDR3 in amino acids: CASSQDWGGAEGGYTF. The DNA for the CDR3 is TGCGCCAGCAGCCAAGATTGGGGAGGGGCAGAGGGCGGCTACACCTTC.

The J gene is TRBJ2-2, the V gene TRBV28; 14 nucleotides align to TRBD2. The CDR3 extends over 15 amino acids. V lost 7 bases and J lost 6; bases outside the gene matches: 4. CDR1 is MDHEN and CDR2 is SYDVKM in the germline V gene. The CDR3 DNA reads TGTGCCAGCAAACCGGGACTAGCGGGAGCCGGGGAGCTGTTTTTT. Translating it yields CASKPGLAGAGELFF. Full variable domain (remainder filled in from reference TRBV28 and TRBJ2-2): DVKVTQSSRYLVKRTGEKVFLECVQDMDHENMFWYRQDPGLGLRLIYFSYDVKMKEKGDIPEGYSVSREKKERFSLILESASTNQTSMYLCASKPGLAGAGELFFGEGSRLTVL.

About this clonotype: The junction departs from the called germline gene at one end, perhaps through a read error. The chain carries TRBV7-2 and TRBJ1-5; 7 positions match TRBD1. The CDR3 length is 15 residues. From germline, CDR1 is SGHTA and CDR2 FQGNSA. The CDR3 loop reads CASSLKGDSTQPQHF. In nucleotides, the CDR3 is TGTGCCAGCAGCTTAAAGGGGGACAGCACTCAGCCCCAGCATTTT.

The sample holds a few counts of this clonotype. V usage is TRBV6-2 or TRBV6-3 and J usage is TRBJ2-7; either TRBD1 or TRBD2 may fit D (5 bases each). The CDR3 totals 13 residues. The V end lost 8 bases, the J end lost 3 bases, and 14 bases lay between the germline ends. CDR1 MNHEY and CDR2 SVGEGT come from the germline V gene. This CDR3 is CASDSGRYYEQYF. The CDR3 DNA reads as TGTGCCAGCGATTCGGGACGGTACTACGAGCAGTACTTC.

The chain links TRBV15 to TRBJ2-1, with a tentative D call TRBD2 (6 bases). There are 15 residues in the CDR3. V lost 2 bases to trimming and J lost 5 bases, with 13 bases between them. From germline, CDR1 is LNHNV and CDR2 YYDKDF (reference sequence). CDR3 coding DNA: TGTGCCACCAGCAGAAAACGGGGGTCGGACAATGAGCAGTTCTTC. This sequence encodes CATSRKRGSDNEQFF. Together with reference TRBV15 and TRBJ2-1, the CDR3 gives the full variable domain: DAMVIQNPRYQVTQFGKPVTLSCSQTLNHNVMYWYQQKSSQAPKLLFHYYDKDFNNEADTPDNFQSRRPNTSFCFLDIRSPGLGDTAMYLCATSRKRGSDNEQFFGPGTRLTVL.

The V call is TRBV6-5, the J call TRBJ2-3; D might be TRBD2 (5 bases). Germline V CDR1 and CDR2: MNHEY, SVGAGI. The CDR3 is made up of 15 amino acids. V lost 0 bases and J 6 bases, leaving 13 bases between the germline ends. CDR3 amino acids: CASSYSTTVIDTQYF. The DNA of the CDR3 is TGTGCCAGCAGTTACTCGACTACAGTCATCGATACGCAGTATTTT.

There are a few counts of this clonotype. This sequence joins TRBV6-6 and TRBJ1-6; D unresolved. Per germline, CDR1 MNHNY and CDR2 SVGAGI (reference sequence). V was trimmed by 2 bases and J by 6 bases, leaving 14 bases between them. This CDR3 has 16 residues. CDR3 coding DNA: TGTGCCAGCAGTTACCCCTTCCAAAATTCTAATTCACCCCTCCACTTT. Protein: CASSYPFQNSNSPLHF.

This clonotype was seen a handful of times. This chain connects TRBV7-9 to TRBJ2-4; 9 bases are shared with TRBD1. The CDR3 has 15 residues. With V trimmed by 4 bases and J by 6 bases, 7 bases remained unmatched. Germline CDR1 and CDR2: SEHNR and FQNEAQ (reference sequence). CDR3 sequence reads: CASSSPDRGRNIQYF. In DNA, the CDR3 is TGTGCCAGCAGCTCACCCGACAGGGGGAGAAACATTCAGTACTTC.

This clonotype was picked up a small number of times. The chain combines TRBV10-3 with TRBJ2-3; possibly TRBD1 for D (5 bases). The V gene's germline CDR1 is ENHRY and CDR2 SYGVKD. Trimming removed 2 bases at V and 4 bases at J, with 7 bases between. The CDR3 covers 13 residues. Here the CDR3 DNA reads TGTGCCATCAGTGAGGGACACCCAGATACGCAGTATTTT. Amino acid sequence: CAISEGHPDTQYF.

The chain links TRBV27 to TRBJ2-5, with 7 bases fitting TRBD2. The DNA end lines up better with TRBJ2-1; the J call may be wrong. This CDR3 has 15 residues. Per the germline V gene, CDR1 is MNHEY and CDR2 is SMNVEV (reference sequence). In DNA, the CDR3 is TGTGCCAGCAGTGGGATGGGGGGGGTTTACAATGAGCAGTTCTTC. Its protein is CASSGMGGVYNEQFF.

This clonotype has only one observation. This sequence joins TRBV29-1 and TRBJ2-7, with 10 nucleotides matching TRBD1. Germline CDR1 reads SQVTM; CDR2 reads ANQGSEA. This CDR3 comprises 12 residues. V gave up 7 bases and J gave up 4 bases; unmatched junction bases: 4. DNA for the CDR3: TGCAGCGCATGGGACAGGGGTTACGAGCAGTACTTC. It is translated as CSAWDRGYEQYF.

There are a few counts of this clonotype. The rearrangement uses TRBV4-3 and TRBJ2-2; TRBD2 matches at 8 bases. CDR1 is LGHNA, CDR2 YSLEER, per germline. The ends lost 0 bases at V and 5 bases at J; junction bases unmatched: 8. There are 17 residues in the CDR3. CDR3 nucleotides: TGCGCCAGCAGCCAAGAAGTGGCGGGGGGTTCTACCGGGGAGCTGTTTTTT. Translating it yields CASSQEVAGGSTGELFF.

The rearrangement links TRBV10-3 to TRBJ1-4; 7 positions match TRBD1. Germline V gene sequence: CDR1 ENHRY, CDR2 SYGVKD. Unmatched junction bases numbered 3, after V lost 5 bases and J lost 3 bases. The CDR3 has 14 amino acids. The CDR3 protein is CAISRQGPNEKLFF. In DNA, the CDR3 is TGTGCCATCAGTCGACAGGGCCCTAATGAAAAACTGTTTTTT.

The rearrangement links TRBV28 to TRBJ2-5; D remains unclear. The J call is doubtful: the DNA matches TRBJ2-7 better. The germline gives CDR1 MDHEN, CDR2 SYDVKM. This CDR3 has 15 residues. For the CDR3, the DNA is TGTGCCAGCAGTTTAGGGCAGAAAGTTATCTACGAGCAGTACTTC. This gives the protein CASSLGQKVIYEQYF.

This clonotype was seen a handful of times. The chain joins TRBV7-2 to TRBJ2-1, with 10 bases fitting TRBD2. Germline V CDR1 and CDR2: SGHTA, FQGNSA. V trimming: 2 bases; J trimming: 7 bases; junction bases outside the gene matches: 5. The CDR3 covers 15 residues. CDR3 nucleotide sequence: TGTGCCAGCAGCTTATCACTAGCGGGGATAAATGAGCAGTTCTTC. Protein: CASSLSLAGINEQFF.

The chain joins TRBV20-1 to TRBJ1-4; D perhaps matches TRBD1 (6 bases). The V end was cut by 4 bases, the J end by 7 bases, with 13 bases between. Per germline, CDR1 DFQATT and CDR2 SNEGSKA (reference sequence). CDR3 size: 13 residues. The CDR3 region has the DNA TGCAGTGCTACCAGGGGATCGGGTGAAAAACTGTTTTTT. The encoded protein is CSATRGSGEKLFF.

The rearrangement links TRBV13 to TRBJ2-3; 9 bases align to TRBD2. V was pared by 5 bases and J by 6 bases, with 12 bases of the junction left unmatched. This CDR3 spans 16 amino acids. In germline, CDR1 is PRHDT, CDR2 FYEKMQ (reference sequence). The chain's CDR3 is CASSLLRTSVRDTQYF. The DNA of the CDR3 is TGTGCCAGCAGCCTCCTGAGGACTAGCGTACGGGATACGCAGTATTTT.

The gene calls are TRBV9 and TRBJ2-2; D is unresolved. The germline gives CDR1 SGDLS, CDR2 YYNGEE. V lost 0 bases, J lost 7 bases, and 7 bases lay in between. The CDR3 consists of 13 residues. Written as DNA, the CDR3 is TGTGCCAGCAGCGTAGTGGAGAACGGGGAGCTGTTTTTT. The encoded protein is CASSVVENGELFF.